The rows below give T cell receptor beta chains drawn from one sample of a study of T-cell memory formation after mild COVID-19. Using its own MiXCR run on the 5' RACE reads, TCRdb lists one record per CDR3 protein. Of 110,000 or so distinct CDR3 sequences detected, roughly a sixth appear once; the ten largest clones hold less than 6%. Sequencing was performed on PBMCs or a T cell subset sorted from them (not recorded which). These receptors came from a young man who had mild COVID-19 (a few samples of this study predate the infection). Cell type and time point are not known. CDR3s include the opening cysteine and the closing phenylalanine or tryptophan. D genes are given only for firm matches. Only some rows state a clone size, as once, few, many or a class for expanded clones.

d_gene,j_gene,v_gene,abundance,CDR3aa,CDR3nt
TRBD1,TRBJ2-5,TRBV7-6,few,CASSRQGGLQETQYF,TGTGCCAGCAGCCGACAGGGCGGGCTCCAAGAGACCCAGTACTTC
.,TRBJ1-2,TRBV5-1,.,CASSLEGIGYGYTF,TGCGCCAGCAGCTTGGAGGGGATAGGCTATGGCTACACCTTC
.,TRBJ2-3,TRBV27,once,CASGPTGWSQYF,TGTGCCAGCGGTCCGACGGGATGGAGCCAGTATTTT
.,TRBJ2-5,TRBV29-1,few,CSVAWRKETQYF,TGCAGCGTTGCTTGGCGAAAAGAGACCCAGTACTTC
.,TRBJ2-3,TRBV19,.,CASSVQGTQYF,TGTGCCAGTAGCGTACAAGGTACGCAGTATTTT
TRBD1,TRBJ2-5,TRBV5-5,many,CASSQDRSETQYF,TGTGCCAGCAGCCAGGACAGGTCGGAGACCCAGTACTTC
.,TRBJ2-5,TRBV5-4,.,CASSLTPETQYF,TGTGCCAGCAGCTTGACACCGGAGACCCAGTACTTC
TRBD2,TRBJ2-7,TRBV4-3,few,CASSLISGAPYEQYF,TGCGCCAGCAGCCTGATTAGCGGGGCCCCTTACGAGCAGTACTTC
TRBD1,TRBJ1-1,TRBV5-1,few,CASSLDRAGTEAFF,TGCGCCAGCAGCCTGGACAGGGCCGGCACTGAAGCTTTCTTT
TRBD2,TRBJ2-3,TRBV7-9,few,CASSLGTSGGARAGTDTQYF,TGTGCCAGCAGCTTAGGCACCAGCGGGGGGGCCCGGGCGGGAACAGATACGCAGTATTTT
TRBD2,TRBJ2-3,TRBV20-1,few,CSARRAGARDTQYF,TGCAGTGCTAGACGAGCGGGGGCCCGGGATACGCAGTATTTT
.,TRBJ2-7,TRBV5-1,few,CASSLEGNEQYF,TGCGCCAGCAGCTTGGAGGGGAACGAGCAGTACTTC
.,TRBJ2-7,TRBV11-2,.,CASSSYRGPIGSYEQYF,TGTGCCAGCAGCTCCTATCGCGGTCCTATCGGGTCCTACGAGCAGTACTTC
TRBD1,TRBJ1-2,TRBV27,.,CARRGRRPYGYTF,TGTGCCAGGAGGGGGCGCAGGCCTTATGGCTACACCTTC
.,TRBJ2-7,TRBV11-2,many,CASSSISGTSYEQYF,TGTGCCAGCAGCTCGATTTCCGGGACCTCCTACGAGCAGTACTTC
TRBD1,TRBJ2-5,TRBV5-1,few,CASSLKGAGDQYF,TGCGCCAGCAGCTTGAAGGGGGCAGGGGACCAGTACTTC
TRBD2,TRBJ2-5,TRBV9,.,CASSVGGSGGSQETQYF,TGTGCCAGCAGCGTAGGGGGTAGCGGGGGCTCCCAAGAGACCCAGTACTTC
.,TRBJ1-5,TRBV12-3/TRBV12-4,few,CASSWSVLDGYQPQHF,TGTGCCAGCAGTTGGTCCGTCTTGGACGGCTATCAGCCCCAGCATTTT
.,TRBJ2-3,TRBV20-1,many,CSVLASGTDTQYF,TGCAGTGTCTTAGCTTCGGGCACAGATACGCAGTATTTT
TRBD1,TRBJ2-3,TRBV15,.,CATSRDLGGTGNADTQYF,TGTGCCACCAGCAGAGATTTGGGCGGGACAGGGAATGCAGATACGCAGTATTTT
.,TRBJ2-6,TRBV29-1,.,CSVGGRVGISGANVLTF,TGCAGCGTGGGGGGCAGGGTGGGCATCTCTGGGGCCAACGTCCTGACTTTC
.,TRBJ2-5,TRBV15,few,CATSNLAGQETQYF,TGTGCCACCAGCAATTTGGCGGGGCAAGAGACCCAGTACTTC
.,TRBJ2-2,TRBV2,few,CASRLQTGTGELFF,TGTGCCAGCAGACTCCAGACAGGTACCGGGGAGCTGTTTTTT
.,TRBJ1-1,TRBV20-1,few,CSAREILGGPLNTEAFF,TGCAGTGCTAGAGAGATTCTCGGGGGGCCTTTGAACACTGAAGCTTTCTTT
TRBD2,TRBJ2-5,TRBV5-4,.,CASSLGTSPYQETQYF,TGTGCCAGCAGCTTGGGGACTAGCCCGTACCAAGAGACCCAGTACTTC
.,TRBJ2-3,TRBV11-2,.,CASSLGLWGGTDTQYF,TGTGCCAGCAGCTTGGGTCTATGGGGGGGCACCGATACGCAGTATTTT
TRBD2,TRBJ2-3,TRBV12-3/TRBV12-4,few,CASSSPLAGGPTDTQYF,TGTGCCAGCAGTTCCCCCCTGGCGGGGGGGCCAACAGATACGCAGTATTTT
.,TRBJ2-3,TRBV5-1,once,CASSLLAPHTDTQYF,TGCGCCAGCAGCTTGCTAGCCCCCCACACAGATACGCAGTATTTT
TRBD2,TRBJ2-3,TRBV5-1,few,CASSLPSGGPTDTQYF,TGCGCCAGCAGCTTGCCTAGCGGGGGTCCCACAGATACGCAGTATTTT
.,TRBJ2-5,TRBV20-1,.,CSARGWGDQETQYF,TGCAGTGCTAGAGGGTGGGGGGACCAAGAGACCCAGTACTTC
.,TRBJ2-1,TRBV4-1,few,CASSPRTSGAGEQFF,TGCGCCAGCAGCCCGCGGACCTCAGGGGCAGGTGAGCAGTTCTTC
TRBD1,TRBJ1-2,TRBV2,few,CASSVGQGGDYGYTF,TGTGCCAGCAGCGTCGGACAGGGAGGTGATTATGGCTACACCTTC
.,TRBJ2-1,TRBV18,few,CASSPGQLGNEQFF,TGTGCCAGCTCACCGGGGCAACTAGGTAATGAGCAGTTCTTC
.,TRBJ2-7,TRBV7-2,.,CASSLTGWEQYF,TGTGCCAGCAGCTTAACAGGCTGGGAGCAGTACTTC
.,TRBJ1-6,TRBV20-1,many,CSARVQQGVGSPLHF,TGCAGTGCTAGAGTTCAACAGGGTGTTGGTTCACCCCTCCACTTT
.,TRBJ2-3,TRBV4-1,.,CASSHRDPAFTDTQYF,TGCGCCAGCAGCCACCGAGACCCAGCCTTTACAGATACGCAGTATTTT
.,TRBJ2-1,TRBV7-2,.,CASSSFWVAGARENEQFF,TGTGCCAGCAGTTCCTTTTGGGTGGCCGGGGCTCGAGAGAATGAGCAGTTCTTC
.,TRBJ1-1,TRBV5-1,.,CASSEDRGEGTEAFF,TGCGCCAGCAGTGAAGATCGGGGTGAAGGTACTGAAGCTTTCTTT
.,TRBJ2-3,TRBV7-3,.,CASSSGTLSTQYF,TGTGCCAGCAGCTCAGGGACCCTTTCTACGCAGTATTTT
.,TRBJ2-3,TRBV10-1,few,CASSENPGDTQYF,TGCGCCAGCAGTGAAAACCCCGGAGATACGCAGTATTTT
TRBD1,TRBJ2-2,TRBV18,.,CASSPTGQLTGELFF,TGTGCCAGCTCACCAACGGGACAGTTAACCGGGGAGCTGTTTTTT